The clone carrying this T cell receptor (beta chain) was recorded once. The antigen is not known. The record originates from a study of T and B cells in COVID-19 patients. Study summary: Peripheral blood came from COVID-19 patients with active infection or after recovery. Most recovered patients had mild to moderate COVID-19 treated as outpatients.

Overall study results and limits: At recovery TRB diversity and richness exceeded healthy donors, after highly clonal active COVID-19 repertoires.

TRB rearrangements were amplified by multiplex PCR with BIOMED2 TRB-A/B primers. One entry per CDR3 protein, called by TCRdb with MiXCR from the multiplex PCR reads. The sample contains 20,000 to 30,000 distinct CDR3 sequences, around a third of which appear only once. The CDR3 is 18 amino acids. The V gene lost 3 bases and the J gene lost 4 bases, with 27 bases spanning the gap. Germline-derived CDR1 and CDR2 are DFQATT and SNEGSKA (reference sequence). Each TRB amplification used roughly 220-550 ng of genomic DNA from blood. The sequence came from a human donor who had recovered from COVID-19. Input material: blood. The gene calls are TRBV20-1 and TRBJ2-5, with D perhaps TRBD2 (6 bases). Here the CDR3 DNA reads TGCAGTGCTAGGTTGGCCCGCGCCTGGCAGGGAGGCCGAGAGACCCAGTACTTC. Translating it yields CSARLARAWQGGRETQYF.